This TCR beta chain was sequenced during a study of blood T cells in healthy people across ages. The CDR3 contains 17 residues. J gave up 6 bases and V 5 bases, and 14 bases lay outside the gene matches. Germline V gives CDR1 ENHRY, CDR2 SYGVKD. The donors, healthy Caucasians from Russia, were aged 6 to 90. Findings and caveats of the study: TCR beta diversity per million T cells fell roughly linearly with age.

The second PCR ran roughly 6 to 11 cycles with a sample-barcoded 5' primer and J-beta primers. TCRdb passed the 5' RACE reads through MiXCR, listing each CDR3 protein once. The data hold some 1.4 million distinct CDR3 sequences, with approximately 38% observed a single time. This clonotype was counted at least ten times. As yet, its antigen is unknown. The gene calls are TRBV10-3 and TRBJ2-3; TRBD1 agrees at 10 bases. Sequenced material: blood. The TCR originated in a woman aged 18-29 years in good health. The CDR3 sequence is CAISSLPGQGNPDTQYF. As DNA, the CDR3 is TGTGCCATCAGTTCACTGCCGGGACAGGGGAATCCCGATACGCAGTATTTT.